The source of this TCR beta chain is a study of T cells in Graves' hyperthyroidism and ophthalmopathy (dated by TCRdb to between 2017 and 2020). About the full investigation: Peripheral blood samples were taken at initial diagnosis, before any treatment was given. Following sampling, methimazole starting at 30 mg daily was given to hyperthyroidism patients, and high-dose intravenous methylprednisolone was given to ophthalmopathy patients. TCR Vbeta CDR3 sequencing of 120 to 150 peripheral blood samples (fewer than 45 ophthalmopathy, 75 hyperthyroidism and approximately 17 progressor patients) is reported in the paper. Prospective prediction of ophthalmopathy was tested in an independent validation cohort consisting of about 19 hyperthyroidism patients and 15 or so patients who later progressed to ophthalmopathy. The 85 to 100 discovery patients were divided at random into training and test sets in a 7:3 ratio. To identify distinguishing TCR V-J signatures, a discovery cohort of about 100 patients was used, comprising 40 to 45 with Graves' ophthalmopathy and some 60 with stable Graves' hyperthyroidism. The study also compared thyroid tissue and blood T-cell repertoires from five or six Graves' hyperthyroidism patients.

Amplification of TCR beta CDR3 regions was carried out from RNA transcripts. A first-round RT-PCR of the TCR CDR3 used the HTBI primer set with the Qiagen OneStep RT-PCR kit. Libraries were constructed in a second round of multiplex PCR, after which size selection and purification were performed. Libraries were sequenced paired-end with 100 bp reads on an Illumina HiSeq2000. In the source study's methods: Raw data were processed with SOAPnuke, discarding reads with adapters, uncalled bases, mean Phred below 15, or no exact constant-primer or identifier match. COPE v1.2.5 was used to merge the high-quality paired reads, and each unique nucleotide sequence was defined as a clonotype. MiTCR v1.1 was used to align the clonotypes against IMGT TRBV, TRBD and TRBJ reference segments. Analysis was restricted to V-J combinations with a frequency above 0.0001, which covered 98% to 99.2% of repertoires. The TCS score was defined as the ratio of F50 (clonal expansion) to E x V (chaos), calculated using BLOSUM62-based TCRdist between CDR3 peptides within each V-J. Welch's t-statistics and random forest reduced roughly 540 V-J features to under 15, which were used in a naive Bayes classifier (R e1071). TCRdb reran the public reads through fastp at Q25 and MiXCR, keeping productive beta chains. All rows with the same CDR3 protein become a single entry with the most common DNA and genes. TCRdb, not the original authors, processed these V and J calls. For this sample the table gives around 350,000 distinct CDR3 sequences, of which under 15% were detected only once. The ten largest clones capture 9.2% of the sample.

Summary of the overall study and its limitations: During validation, the model predicted progression to ophthalmopathy a median of around 7 months ahead of onset, with just under 71% sensitivity and roughly 72% specificity. Sample size was not statistically predetermined, and investigators were not blinded to group allocation. A model built on a 13 V-J signature distinguished ophthalmopathy from stable hyperthyroidism, reaching about 88% sensitivity and 81.08% specificity in cross-validation and 80%/75% in testing. Most expanded thyroid clonotypes (frequency above 0.001) were also detected in blood, suggesting blood repertoires may reflect thyroid immune responses.

This clonotype was recorded at least ten times. Its binding antigen is unknown. It has no much larger one-base neighbor in the sample; base qualities were not kept. A patient counted as having stable Graves' hyperthyroidism if no progression to ophthalmopathy occurred over 18 months of follow-up. Hyperthyroidism patients were newly diagnosed, had a disease duration of under 2 months, and were aged 18 to 65 years. Any patient with an uncontrolled infection, another autoimmune disease, pregnancy or lactation was excluded. Diagnoses were based on clinical symptoms, serum thyroxine and TRAb, thyroid ultrasound and orbital computed tomography. PBMCs were separated from about 10 ml of fresh peripheral blood using Ficoll-Paque density gradient centrifugation. Trizol reagent was used to extract total RNA, and RNA quality was then checked on an Agilent 2100 Bioanalyzer. The clonotype originates from a woman aged 18-29 years with Graves' hyperthyroidism. Sequences were obtained from blood.

Read as DNA, the sequence is TGCGCCAGCAGTGAGTCGTGGTTCGCAGATACGCAGTATTTT. The resulting protein is CASSESWFADTQYF. The receptor chain draws on TRBV10-1 and TRBJ2-3, with the D gene uncertain. CDR1 and CDR2 are drawn from the germline V gene (reference sequence): WNHNN, SYGVQD. Trimming takes 0 bases from V and 4 bases from J, and the germline ends sit 8 bases apart. From its cysteine to its phenylalanine, the CDR3 spans 14 amino acids. The retained sequence is limited to the CDR3, 42 bases, with the frame set at the first base.